The 10 T cell receptor beta chains reported below all come from one sample, sequenced in a study of beta chain features in type 1 diabetes. Antigens for these TCRs are unknown. Sequencing targeted expressed TCRB transcripts, as all isolated RNA had been reverse transcribed. The assay was immunoSEQ multiplex PCR, and TCRdb's table has in-frame clones only and misses some. The data hold 150,000 to 190,000 clones, with 9% to 12% observed a single time. Overall study findings and caveats: Shorter TCRB CDR3s, moderately but significantly so, marked every one of the four CD4+ subsets in Type 1 diabetes patients.

Sequenced material: central memory CD4+ T cells from blood. The origin of the receptors is a man younger than 40 with type 1 diabetes.

This clone was found a few times. The chain joins TRBV7-6 to TRBJ1-5, with a possible D match to TRBD1 (5 bases). From germline, CDR1 is SGHVS and CDR2 FNYEAQ. V was clipped by 5 bases and J by 4 bases, with 15 bases between them. The CDR3 extends over 15 amino acids. The CDR3 DNA reads TGTGCCAGCAGCCCCGGACACATCCCTAATCAGCCCCAGCATTTT. It encodes CASSPGHIPNQPQHF.

This clone was observed a few times. The chain couples TRBV15 to TRBJ2-1; tentative D call: TRBD1 (6 bases). CDR1 is LNHNV and CDR2 is YYDKDF in the germline V gene (reference sequence). The length of the CDR3 is 17 residues. V was clipped by 3 bases and J by 10 bases, with 25 bases between them. For the CDR3, the DNA is TGTGCCACCAGCAGGGCTACAGGGTCGCGACTTCCTGGGGAGCAGTTCTTC. It encodes CATSRATGSRLPGEQFF.

This clone occurred a few times. J is TRBJ1-2 and V is TRBV30, with unresolved D. V dropped 2 bases and J dropped 2 bases, with 6 bases sitting between them. The length of the CDR3 is 12 residues. Germline V CDR1 and CDR2: GTSNPN, SVGIG (reference sequence). The CDR3 here is CAWSSGNYGYTF. CDR3 nucleotides: TGTGCCTGGAGTTCGGGGAACTATGGCTACACCTTC. Full variable domain (outside the CDR3, taken from reference TRBV30 and TRBJ1-2): SQTIHQWPATLVQPVGSPLSLECTVEGTSNPNLYWYRQAAGRGLQLLFYSVGIGQISSEVPQNLSASRPQDRQFILSSKKLLLSDSGFYLCAWSSGNYGYTFGSGTRLTVV.

The rearrangement links TRBV15 to TRBJ2-7; possible D gene TRBD2, 6 bases. CDR3 length: 13 amino acids. Germline V lookup: CDR1 LNHNV, CDR2 YYDKDF (reference sequence). V was shortened by 3 bases and J by 12 bases, with 18 bases between the two germline ends. Written as DNA, the CDR3 is TGTGCCACCAGCAGGGACGCTAGCGCTCGGGGGTACTTC. Residues: CATSRDASARGYF.

The chain uses TRBV28 and TRBJ2-7; D gene unclear. Per the germline V gene, CDR1 is MDHEN and CDR2 is SYDVKM. This CDR3 contains 12 residues. V lost 6 bases and J 8 bases, leaving 14 bases between the germline ends. The CDR3, as DNA: TGTGCCAGCAGCTTTCTAAACAGCAAGCAGTACTTC. This codes for CASSFLNSKQYF. The full variable domain, with the rest looked up from reference TRBV28 and TRBJ2-7, is DVKVTQSSRYLVKRTGEKVFLECVQDMDHENMFWYRQDPGLGLRLIYFSYDVKMKEKGDIPEGYSVSREKKERFSLILESASTNQTSMYLCASSFLNSKQYFGPGTRLTVT.

The table lists this clone with a few counts. J is TRBJ1-5 and V is TRBV5-1, with D maybe TRBD1 (5 bases). The CDR3 spans 14 residues. CDR1 is SGHRS, CDR2 YFSETQ, per germline. V shed 0 bases and J shed 5 bases, with 9 bases lying between them. CDR3 nucleotide sequence: TGCGCCAGCAGCTTGGATTTGGGGCATCAGCCCCAGCATTTT. Encoded protein: CASSLDLGHQPQHF.

This clone came up a few times. The CDR3 nucleotides are TGTGCCAGCAGCTTAGTAACGCGTCGCGAGCAGTACTTC. This sequence encodes CASSLVTRREQYF. The chain employs TRBV7-9 and TRBJ2-7; D gene uncertain. V lost 1 base and J lost 6, with 10 bases in between. The CDR3 has 13 residues. Germline V gene data show CDR1 as SEHNR and CDR2 as FQNEAQ (reference sequence).

This clone was seen only a few times. The CDR3 is CASRGSGHNEQFF. The CDR3 DNA reads TGTGCCAGCAGAGGGTCAGGGCACAATGAGCAGTTCTTC. This chain joins TRBV25-1 and TRBJ2-1; weak D call: TRBD1 (5 bases). Germline V gene lookup returns CDR1 MGHDK and CDR2 SYGVNS. This CDR3 has 13 amino acids. V dropped 6 bases and J dropped 5 bases, with 11 bases sitting between them. Using reference TRBV25-1 and TRBJ2-1 for the parts outside the CDR3, the full variable domain is EADIYQTPRYLVIGTGKKITLECSQTMGHDKMYWYQQDPGMELHLIHYSYGVNSTEKGDLSSESTVSRIRTEHFPLTLESARPSHTSQYLCASRGSGHNEQFFGPGTRLTVL.

This clone was found a few times. The CDR3 coding sequence is TGTGCCACCAGCAGAGGGGCTAGCGGCTCCTACAATGAGCAGTTCTTC. It yields the protein CATSRGASGSYNEQFF. The chain links TRBV15 to TRBJ2-1, with TRBD2 matching over 7 bases. V shed 1 base and J 0 bases; nucleotides not matched to a gene: 3. The CDR3 sequence is 16 residues long. Germline CDR1 reads LNHNV; CDR2 reads YYDKDF (reference sequence).

The chain links TRBV5-6 to TRBJ2-6; D is unclear. V lost 2 bases, J lost 0 bases, and 12 bases lay in between. Germline loops: CDR1 SGHDT, CDR2 YYEEEE. The CDR3 runs 17 residues. The CDR3 spells CASSFPPLSSGANVLTF. The CDR3, as DNA: TGTGCCAGCAGCTTTCCGCCCCTGAGCTCTGGGGCCAACGTCCTGACTTTC.